Below are 6 T cell receptor beta chains sequenced from a single sample in a study of blood T cell repertoires in COVID-19. Sequenced by immunoSEQ multiplex PCR; TCRdb stores in-frame clones only, minus some. The table includes tens of thousands of clones, around 80% detected once. The material sequenced was peripheral blood. These receptors were obtained from a man in his 60s with acute or convalescent COVID-19.

This chain joins TRBV4-2 and TRBJ1-5, with TRBD1 matching over 8 bases. Losses at the gene ends were 4 bases for V and 1 base for J; bases not matched to a gene: 9. Germline CDR1 LGHNA, CDR2 YNFKEQ. The CDR3 length is 17 residues. The CDR3 loop reads CASSLRAGGGSNQPQHF. CDR3 in DNA: TGTGCCAGCAGCCTCAGAGCAGGGGGCGGCAGCAATCAGCCCCAGCATTTT.

The rearrangement links TRBV2 to TRBJ2-3; possible D gene TRBD2, 6 bases. There are 17 residues in the CDR3. The V gene lost 0 bases and the J gene lost 4 bases, with 17 bases spanning the gap. Germline CDR1 SNHLY, CDR2 FYNNEI. The CDR3 reads CASSEAPVAGPPDTQYF. Written as DNA, the CDR3 is TGTGCCAGCAGTGAAGCCCCGGTGGCGGGACCCCCAGATACGCAGTATTTT.

The chain employs TRBV6-2 or TRBV6-3 and TRBJ1-2; tentative D call: TRBD1 (6 bases). Per germline, CDR1 MNHEY and CDR2 SVGEGT. Trimming cost V 3 bases and J 4 bases, with 15 bases left between them. The CDR3 loop spans 15 amino acids. The CDR3 loop is CASSYPPTGTYGYTF. CDR3 nucleotides: TGTGCCAGCAGTTATCCCCCGACAGGAACCTATGGCTACACCTTC.

The chain employs TRBV5-6 and TRBJ2-3; TRBD2 matches at 9 bases. V lost 4 bases and J lost 0; bases outside the gene matches: 9. This CDR3 has 17 amino acids. CDR1 and CDR2 (germline): SGHDT, YYEEEE. DNA of the CDR3: TGTGCCAGCAGCCGACTCGTAGCGGGGGCCAGCACAGATACGCAGTATTTT. Translation: CASSRLVAGASTDTQYF.

The chain has TRBV7-2 and TRBJ2-5, with D maybe TRBD2 (5 bases). The V and J ends lost 5 bases and 4 bases respectively, with 11 bases between them. CDR1 is SGHTA, CDR2 FQGNSA, per germline. There are 13 residues in the CDR3. The CDR3 sequence: CASSPPGIETQYF. The CDR3 nucleotides read TGTGCCAGCAGCCCACCCGGGATAGAGACCCAGTACTTC. The full variable domain, with the rest looked up from reference TRBV7-2 and TRBJ2-5, is GAGVSQSPSNKVTEKGKDVELRCDPISGHTALYWYRQSLGQGLEFLIYFQGNSAPDKSGLPSDRFSAERTGGSVSTLTIQRTQQEDSAVYLCASSPPGIETQYFGPGTRLLVL.

The chain combines TRBV2 with TRBJ1-4; no definite D call. V shed 2 bases and J shed 6 bases, with 10 bases lying between them. From germline, CDR1 is SNHLY and CDR2 FYNNEI. This CDR3 has 14 amino acids. The CDR3 here is CASSERGGYEKLFF. DNA of the CDR3: TGTGCCAGCAGTGAAAGAGGAGGGTATGAAAAACTGTTTTTT. Full variable domain (missing parts from reference TRBV2 and TRBJ1-4): EPEVTQTPSHQVTQMGQEVILRCVPISNHLYFYWYRQILGQKVEFLVSFYNNEISEKSEIFDDQFSVERPDGSNFTLKIRSTKLEDSAMYFCASSERGGYEKLFFGSGTQLSVL.